A single sample is the source of the 15 T cell receptor beta chains below, sequenced in a study of CD8 T cells in ankylosing spondylitis. Study outcomes and limitations: Several highly homologous variants made up a TCR beta motif, and this motif appeared characteristic of ankylosing spondylitis blood.

TCRdb fed the 5' RACE reads into MiXCR, producing one record per CDR3 protein. In the table there are 400,000 or so distinct CDR3 sequences, 26% of which are singletons. These receptors' antigens are unknown. Sequencing was done on a sample of blood, either unsorted or a sorted T cell fraction (not recorded which). These receptors all come from a male donor with ankylosing spondylitis.

This clonotype has at least ten counts. This chain links TRBV11-2 with TRBJ1-5, with D unresolved. The CDR3 covers 14 residues. The germline CDR1 and CDR2 sequences are SGHAT and FQNNGV. With 5 bases removed from V and 3 bases from J, the gap between germline ends came to 11 bases. As DNA, the CDR3 is TGTGCCAGCAGCCAAGACGGGAACAATCAGCCCCAGCATTTT. This codes for CASSQDGNNQPQHF.

This clonotype was counted only a few times. This chain uses TRBV29-1 with TRBJ2-1; perhaps TRBD2 as D (6 bases). V was cut by 3 bases and J by 7 bases, with 13 bases left in between. The germline V gene has CDR1 SQVTM and CDR2 ANQGSEA. This CDR3 contains 13 residues. The CDR3 here is CSVEEGIVNEQFF. The CDR3 DNA reads as TGCAGCGTTGAGGAGGGGATAGTAAATGAGCAGTTCTTC.

This clonotype was counted ten times or more. The CDR3 DNA sequence: TGTGCCAGCAGCACCCTGACCTACACAGATACGCAGTATTTT. Its translation: CASSTLTYTDTQYF. This chain uses TRBV7-9 with TRBJ2-3; D not certain. CDR1 is SEHNR, CDR2 FQNEAQ, per germline (reference sequence). V shed 5 bases and J shed 2 bases, with 11 bases lying between them. The CDR3 loop spans 14 amino acids.

This clonotype appeared a few times. This chain joins TRBV3-1 and TRBJ1-6; D is undetermined. Trimming took 5 bases from V and 6 from J, leaving 11 bases between them. Per the germline V gene, CDR1 is LGHDT and CDR2 is YNNKEL (reference sequence). This CDR3 spans 14 amino acids. The CDR3 sequence: CASSKVPTNSPLHF. In DNA, the CDR3 is TGTGCCAGCAGCAAAGTTCCTACTAATTCACCCCTCCACTTT.

V is TRBV20-1 and J is TRBJ2-1; 8 nucleotides match TRBD2. V dropped 0 bases and J dropped 8; count of bases not matched to a gene: 9. Germline V lookup: CDR1 DFQATT, CDR2 SNEGSKA (reference sequence). The CDR3 sequence is 15 residues long. The CDR3 sequence is CSARDFSGRGDEQFF. The CDR3 coding sequence is TGCAGTGCTAGAGATTTCAGCGGGAGAGGGGATGAGCAGTTCTTC.

The V and J genes are TRBV25-1 and TRBJ2-1; no firm D call. Trimming stripped 5 bases from V and 8 bases from J, with 16 bases between. This CDR3 comprises 14 residues. CDR1 is MGHDK and CDR2 is SYGVNS in the germline V gene. CDR3 residues: CASSNIPHYDEQFF. The CDR3 DNA is TGTGCCAGCAGTAATATCCCCCACTATGATGAGCAGTTCTTC.

This clonotype was seen a few times. The rearrangement uses TRBV5-1 and TRBJ1-2, with 9 bases identical to TRBD1. The CDR3 loop spans 14 amino acids. Trimming cost V 4 bases and J 7 bases; bases outside gene matches: 8. Germline values: CDR1 SGHRS, CDR2 YFSETQ. This CDR3 reads CASSLDRGSAGYTF. As DNA, the CDR3 is TGCGCCAGCAGCCTGGACAGGGGATCGGCTGGCTACACCTTC.

This clonotype was observed a handful of times. The gene calls are TRBV24-1 and TRBJ2-1; D unresolved. The CDR3 length is 13 residues. Germline loops: CDR1 KGHDR, CDR2 SFDVKD. Trimming took 5 bases from V and 4 from J, leaving 8 bases between them. CDR3 residues: CATSGDPYNEQFF. Here the CDR3 DNA reads TGTGCCACCAGTGGGGATCCGTACAATGAGCAGTTCTTC.

V gene TRBV10-3 combines with J gene TRBJ2-7; 7 bases are a match to TRBD1. The CDR3 sequence is 14 residues long. V lost 3 bases and J lost 5; bases outside the gene matches: 7. Germline CDR1 reads ENHRY; CDR2 reads SYGVKD. The CDR3 DNA reads TGTGCCATCAGTGAACAGGGGACGGAAAACGAGCAGTACTTC. This translates into CAISEQGTENEQYF.

This chain uses TRBV20-1 with TRBJ2-3, with TRBD2 identical over 12 bases. Germline assignment: CDR1 DFQATT and CDR2 SNEGSKA (reference sequence). This CDR3 comprises 14 residues. The J segment lost 4 bases and the V segment lost 7 bases, leaving 6 bases of the junction unmatched. The CDR3 sequence is CSVPTSGSSDTQYF. In nucleotides, the CDR3 is TGCAGTGTCCCGACTAGCGGGAGTTCAGATACGCAGTATTTT.

This clonotype has just a few counts. V usage is TRBV20-1 and J usage is TRBJ2-5; a weak D match, TRBD2 (6 bases). V was cut by 3 bases and J by 1 base, with 9 bases left in between. This CDR3 region has 13 residues. Germline V gene sequence: CDR1 DFQATT, CDR2 SNEGSKA (reference sequence). CDR3 in amino acids: CSARQRVQETQYF. Written as DNA, the CDR3 is TGCAGTGCTAGGCAGCGGGTCCAAGAGACCCAGTACTTC.

Turning to this clonotype: Given a much more abundant clone one base away, this may be a read error. The chain carries TRBV20-1 and TRBJ2-5; 10 nucleotides match TRBD2. Germline V gene sequence: CDR1 DFQATT, CDR2 SNEGSKA (reference sequence). This CDR3 contains 14 residues. CDR3 coding DNA: TGCAGTACTAGTATTCCTAGCGGGAGTGAGACCCAGTACTTC. Protein sequence: CSTSIPSGSETQYF.

This clonotype has ten or more counts. In nucleotides, the CDR3 is TGTGCCAGCAGCGACAGGGGATTGGGCACTGAAGCTTTCTTT. This encodes CASSDRGLGTEAFF. V is TRBV5-6 and J is TRBJ1-1; 8 bases line up with TRBD1. From germline, CDR1 is SGHDT and CDR2 YYEEEE. Trimming cost V 4 bases and J 4 bases; bases outside gene matches: 6. The CDR3 contains 14 residues. The full variable domain, in which reference TRBV5-6 and TRBJ1-1 provide the parts outside the CDR3, is DAGVTQSPTHLIKTRGQQVTLRCSPKSGHDTVSWYQQALGQGPQFIFQYYEEEERQRGNFPDRFSGHQFPNYSSELNVNALLLGDSALYLCASSDRGLGTEAFFGQGTRLTVV.

The table lists this clonotype with a few counts. This sequence joins TRBV20-1 and TRBJ2-5, with a possible D match to TRBD1 (6 bases). From germline, CDR1 is DFQATT and CDR2 SNEGSKA (reference sequence). This CDR3 region has 15 residues. V was cut by 2 bases and J by 1 base, with 14 bases left in between. The CDR3 spells CSARPRTDFQETQYF. The CDR3 DNA follows: TGCAGTGCTAGACCCCGGACAGACTTCCAAGAGACCCAGTACTTC.

The rearrangement links TRBV3-1 to TRBJ2-1, with a weak D call TRBD1 (5 bases). The V and J ends lost 4 bases and 3 bases respectively, with 16 bases between them. The V gene's germline CDR1 is LGHDT and CDR2 YNNKEL (reference sequence). This CDR3 comprises 16 residues. DNA for the CDR3: TGTGCCAGCAGCCCCCCTCACCAGGGTGGCTACAATGAGCAGTTCTTC. Amino acid sequence: CASSPPHQGGYNEQFF.